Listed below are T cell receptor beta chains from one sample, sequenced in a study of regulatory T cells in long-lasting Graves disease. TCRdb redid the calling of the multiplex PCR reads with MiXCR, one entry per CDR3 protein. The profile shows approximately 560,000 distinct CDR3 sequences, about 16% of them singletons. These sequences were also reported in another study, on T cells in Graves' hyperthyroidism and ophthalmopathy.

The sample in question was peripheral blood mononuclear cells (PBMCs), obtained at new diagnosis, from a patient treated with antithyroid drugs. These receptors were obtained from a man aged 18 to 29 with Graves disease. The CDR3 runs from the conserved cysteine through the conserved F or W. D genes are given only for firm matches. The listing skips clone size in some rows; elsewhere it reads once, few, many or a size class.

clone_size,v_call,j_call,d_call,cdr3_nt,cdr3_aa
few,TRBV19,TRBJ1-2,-,TGTGCCAGTAGTATCCCACCCTATGGCTACACCTTC,CASSIPPYGYTF
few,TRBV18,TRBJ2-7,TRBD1,TGTGCCAGCTCACCACCGGACAGGGGTTACGAGCAGTACTTC,CASSPPDRGYEQYF
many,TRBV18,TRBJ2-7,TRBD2,TGTGCCAGCTCCGCGGGGAGGGGCGAGCAGTACTTC,CASSAGRGEQYF
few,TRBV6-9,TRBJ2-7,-,TGTGCCAGCAGTTCCTTTTCGGGAGTCTCCTACGAGCAGTACTTC,CASSSFSGVSYEQYF
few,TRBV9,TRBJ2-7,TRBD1,TGTGCCAGCAGCCCCCAGGGGGCTGCTTACGAGCAGTACTTC,CASSPQGAAYEQYF
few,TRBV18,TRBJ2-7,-,TGTGCCAGCTCACCAAGCTCGCGGACCAGCTCCTACGAGCAGTACTTC,CASSPSSRTSSYEQYF
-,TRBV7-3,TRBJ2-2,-,TGTGCCAGCAGCCCTCAGCGGACCGGCGGGGAGCTGTTTTTT,CASSPQRTGGELFF
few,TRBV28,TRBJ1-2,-,TGTGCCAGCAGTGAATCCTCGGACGGAAACTATGGCTACACCTTC,CASSESSDGNYGYTF
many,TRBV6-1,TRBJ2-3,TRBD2,TGTGCCAGCAGGCCTAGCGGGATCACAGATACGCAGTATTTT,CASRPSGITDTQYF
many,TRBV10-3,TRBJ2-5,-,TGTGCCATCAGTTTCGGGCCCTCCCAAGAGACCCAGTACTTC,CAISFGPSQETQYF
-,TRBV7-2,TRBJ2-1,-,TGTGCCAGCAGCTCCTCATGGAGTAGGGGCTACAATGAGCAGTTCTTC,CASSSSWSRGYNEQFF
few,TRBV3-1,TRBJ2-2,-,TGTGCCAGCAGCCAAGTGAGGAATTCTGCCGGGGAGCTGTTTTTT,CASSQVRNSAGELFF
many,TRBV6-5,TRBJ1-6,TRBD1,TGTGCCAGCAGTTGGACAGGGGGTCAAGGTTCACCCCTCCACTTT,CASSWTGGQGSPLHF
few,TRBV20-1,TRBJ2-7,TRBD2,TGCAGTGCTAGAGATCGGACTAGCGAGGTCTACGAGCAGTACTTC,CSARDRTSEVYEQYF
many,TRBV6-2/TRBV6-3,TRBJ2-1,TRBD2,TGTGCCAGCAGTTCCAGACTAGCGAACAATGAGCAGTTCTTC,CASSSRLANNEQFF
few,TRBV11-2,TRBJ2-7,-,TGTGCCAGCAGCTTAGGGAGGTATAAGGGATACGAGCAGTACTTC,CASSLGRYKGYEQYF
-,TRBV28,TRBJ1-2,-,TGTGCCAGTGAAGGAACTAACTATGGCTACACCTTC,CASEGTNYGYTF
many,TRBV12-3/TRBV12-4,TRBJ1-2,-,TGTGCCAGCGCTCCTTCTGGCTACACCTTC,CASAPSGYTF
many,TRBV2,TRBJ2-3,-,TGTGCCAGCAGTGCCCAGGGGATTAGCACAGATACGCAGTATTTT,CASSAQGISTDTQYF
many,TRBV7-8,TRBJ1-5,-,TGTGCCAGCAGCTTAGGGGGGGGTCAGCCCCAGCATTTT,CASSLGGGQPQHF
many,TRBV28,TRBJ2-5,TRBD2,TGTGCCAGCCTGCCTAGCGGGAGAGCGGCGGAGACCCAGTACTTC,CASLPSGRAAETQYF
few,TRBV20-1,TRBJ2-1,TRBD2,TGCAGTGCTAGAGAAATCGGGGGGGGCATCTACAATGAGCAGTTCTTC,CSAREIGGGIYNEQFF
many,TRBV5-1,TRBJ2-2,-,TGCGCCAGCAGCGAGAACGGGCACTTCACCGGGGAGCTGTTTTTT,CASSENGHFTGELFF
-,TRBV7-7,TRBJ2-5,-,TGTGCTAGCAGCTTAGAGCTGGTATGGGGGACCCAGTACTTC,CASSLELVWGTQYF
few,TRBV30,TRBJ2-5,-,TGTGCCTGGAGTGTTCCAGGGGTGAGGGAAGAGACCCAGTACTTC,CAWSVPGVREETQYF
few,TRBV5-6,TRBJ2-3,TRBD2,TGTGCCAGCAGCTGGGGCCCGGGACTAGCGGGAGACAAGCAGTATTTT,CASSWGPGLAGDKQYF
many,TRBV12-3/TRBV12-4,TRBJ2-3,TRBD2,TGTGCCAGCAGCCGGCTAGCGGGAGGTACCACAGATACGCAGTATTTT,CASSRLAGGTTDTQYF
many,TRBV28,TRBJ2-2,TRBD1,TGTGCCAGCAGTTTATTCGGGACAGGGGGTATCGGGGAGCTGTTTTTT,CASSLFGTGGIGELFF
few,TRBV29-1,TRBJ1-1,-,TGCAGCGTTGACCCCTTGGGGGAGTCTCGCACTGAAGCTTTCTTT,CSVDPLGESRTEAFF